These T cell receptor beta chains were read from a single sample in a study of T cells in localized non-small cell lung cancer. Repertoires were generated with immunoSEQ multiplex PCR, while TCRdb's copy carries only in-frame clones and drops some. The sample has roughly 34,000 clones, around four fifths seen once. This specimen was peripheral blood, taken before any cancer treatment. Receptors were obtained from a male donor older than 55 with stage II squamous cell lung carcinoma. Both conserved end residues are part of each CDR3. A D gene is named only where the DNA matches it firmly. Clone size appears in some rows only: once, few, many, or a class for an expanded clone.

size,V,D,J,DNA,CDR3
few,TRBV5-4,-,TRBJ2-5,TGTGCCAGCAGCTTTCAGGAAGAAGAAGAGACCCAGTACTTC,CASSFQEEEETQYF
-,TRBV27,-,TRBJ1-1,TGTGCCAGCAGGGGAATGGGGTCGACTGAAGCTTTCTTT,CASRGMGSTEAFF
-,TRBV27,-,TRBJ1-5,TGTGCCAGCCAACCCGGGACAAGGAATCAGCCCCAGCATTTT,CASQPGTRNQPQHF
-,TRBV11-2,-,TRBJ2-1,TGTGCCAGCAGCTTATCCTTCCAGGTTGAGCAGTTCTTC,CASSLSFQVEQFF
few,TRBV11-3,TRBD1,TRBJ2-3,TGTGCCAGCAGCTTAGACCGGGACAGGGCCGCAGATACGCAGTATTTT,CASSLDRDRAADTQYF
-,TRBV23-1,-,TRBJ2-3,TGCGCCAGCAGCGATACGACCGATAGCACAGATACGCAGTATTTT,CASSDTTDSTDTQYF
-,TRBV2,TRBD1,TRBJ1-2,TGTGCCAGCAGTGAGGCAGGGGGCACATATGGCTACACCTTC,CASSEAGGTYGYTF
-,TRBV27,-,TRBJ2-2,TGTGCCAGCAGTGGAGGACTGAACACCGGGGAGCTGTTTTTT,CASSGGLNTGELFF
-,TRBV6-5,TRBD2,TRBJ2-7,TGTGCCAGCGGACTAGCGGAGCAATACGAGCAGTACTTC,CASGLAEQYEQYF
-,TRBV21-1,-,TRBJ2-5,TGTGCCAGGGACGTCCAAGAGACCCAGTACTTC,CARDVQETQYF
-,TRBV7-3,-,TRBJ2-1,TGTGCCAGCAGCTTAGATTCGCAGGATGAGCAGTTCTTC,CASSLDSQDEQFF
-,TRBV6-5,-,TRBJ2-2,TGTGCCAGCAGGAGACAGGCCACCGGGGAGCTGTTTTTT,CASRRQATGELFF
-,TRBV9,-,TRBJ1-6,TGTGCCAGCAGCGTAGCCGGGGATGGGAATTCACCCCTCCACTTT,CASSVAGDGNSPLHF
-,TRBV7-9,-,TRBJ2-5,TGTGCCAGCAGCTTGGAGGGCCACCAGACCCAGTACTTC,CASSLEGHQTQYF
-,TRBV5-1,-,TRBJ2-5,TGCGCCAGCAGCCAGGGCGGCAGCCTGCACGGATGGACCCAGTACTTC,CASSQGGSLHGWTQYF
-,TRBV6-1,TRBD1,TRBJ1-2,TGTGCCAGCATCTCCCGGGACAGCTATGGCTACACCTTC,CASISRDSYGYTF
once,TRBV29-1,-,TRBJ2-5,TGCAGCTTTTCCAGGGCGGGGGAGACCCAGTACTTC,CSFSRAGETQYF
-,TRBV7-2,-,TRBJ2-2,TGTGCCAGCAGCTCCAGGGGTCTCCCGAACACCGGGGAGCTGTTTTTT,CASSSRGLPNTGELFF
-,TRBV6-7,-,TRBJ2-4,TGTGCCAGCACCCGGGGGAGGAGAGCCAAAAACATTCAGTACTTC,CASTRGRRAKNIQYF
once,TRBV7-3,TRBD2,TRBJ2-7,TGTGCCAGCAGCTTAGCGGGGACTAGCGGCTACGAGCAGTACTTC,CASSLAGTSGYEQYF
-,TRBV5-1,-,TRBJ2-7,TGCGCCAGCAGCTTGGTTCAGGGGGGCTCCTACGAGCAGTACTTC,CASSLVQGGSYEQYF
-,TRBV11-3,-,TRBJ1-2,TGTGCCAGCAGCCCCGGGTTCGGCCATGGCCACACCTTC,CASSPGFGHGHTF
-,TRBV6-5,-,TRBJ2-2,TGTGCCAGCAGGGACGGGGAGCTGTTTTTT,CASRDGELFF
-,TRBV5-6,TRBD1,TRBJ1-4,TGTGCCAGCAGCTTGGGACAGGGCGGTGAAAAACTGTTTTTT,CASSLGQGGEKLFF
few,TRBV4-1,-,TRBJ1-1,TGCGCCAGCAGCCAAGGGGATGAGGACACTGAAGCTTTCTTT,CASSQGDEDTEAFF
-,TRBV30,-,TRBJ2-1,TGTGCCTGGGAACCGGGCTCCTACAATGAGCAGTTCTTC,CAWEPGSYNEQFF
-,TRBV28,-,TRBJ2-6,TGTGCCAGCAGGTCCTCCGCTGGGGCCAACGTCCTGACTTTC,CASRSSAGANVLTF
-,TRBV30,TRBD2,TRBJ2-5,TGTGCCTGGAAGGGACTAGCGGCTAATGGTGGAGAGACCCAGTACTTC,CAWKGLAANGGETQYF
once,TRBV5-1,-,TRBJ1-5,TGCGCCAGCAGCTTAAGGGAAAATCAGCCCCAGCATTTT,CASSLRENQPQHF
-,TRBV7-6,-,TRBJ2-3,TGTGCCAGCGGGAGTGTCACAGGTACGCAGTATTTT,CASGSVTGTQYF
-,TRBV9,TRBD2,TRBJ2-7,TGTGCCAGCAGCGTAGCTGCGGGTAGCGGGCTGTACGAGCAGTACTTC,CASSVAAGSGLYEQYF
few,TRBV6-1,-,TRBJ2-1,TGTGCCATCAGTGAGCCGCGATGGGGTGATGAGCAGTTCTTC,CAISEPRWGDEQFF
-,TRBV7-9,TRBD1,TRBJ1-5,TGTGCCAGCAGCGCGACAGGGGACCTTCAGCCCCAGCATTTT,CASSATGDLQPQHF
-,TRBV23-1,-,TRBJ2-4,TGCGCCCGCATTGAGGGCCGAAGGTCCAAAAACATTCAGTACTTC,CARIEGRRSKNIQYF
-,TRBV5-1,TRBD2,TRBJ2-7,TGCGCCAGCAGCTCCGGACTAGCGGGGGGGCCTTACGAGCAGTACTTC,CASSSGLAGGPYEQYF
-,TRBV2,-,TRBJ1-1,TGTGCCAGCAGCCCCCAGGTCACGAACACTGAAGCTTTCTTT,CASSPQVTNTEAFF
-,TRBV4-1,TRBD1,TRBJ1-3,TGCGCCAGCAGCCAAGACCCGGGACAGATCTCTGGAAACACCATATATTTT,CASSQDPGQISGNTIYF
-,TRBV29-1,TRBD2,TRBJ2-7,TGCAGCGTTGTAGGGACTAGCGGGATTAGCTCCTACGAGCAGTACTTC,CSVVGTSGISSYEQYF
-,TRBV5-6,-,TRBJ2-7,TGTGCCAGCAGCTTGGGAGGGGACTCCTACGAGCAGTACTTC,CASSLGGDSYEQYF
-,TRBV2,TRBD2,TRBJ2-1,TGTGCCAGCAGACCCGGGACTAGCGGTTGGGGTCAGCAGTTCTTC,CASRPGTSGWGQQFF
once,TRBV27,-,TRBJ1-6,TGTGCCAGCAGCCCGGGATTAAACATACCGAATTCACCCCTCCACTTT,CASSPGLNIPNSPLHF